The T cell receptor (beta chain) under discussion was sequenced for a study of blood T cell repertoires in COVID-19. Turning to the study itself: The cDNA or gDNA used as material had been derived from T cells, B-cell-depleted T cells, or PBMCs.

Study members were between 18 and 89 years old and lived in over 20 US regions. Categorization into cohorts depended on clinical history that participants reported. CDR1 MGHRA and CDR2 YSYEKL come from the germline V gene. The CDR3 has 16 amino acids. The V and J ends lost 6 bases and 5 bases respectively, with 19 bases between them. Original analysis: Nucleated cell number was recorded as an estimate derived from reference gene primer amplification. Using immunoSEQ multiplex PCR, the repertoire was profiled, and TCRdb retains in-frame clones only, with some absent. The D gene and trimming were derived from the DNA, and the V and J assignments and clone size from that table. The sample lists about 400,000 clones; around 90% were seen once.

This TCR came from a woman aged 40 to 50 with acute COVID-19. V and J are TRBV4-1 and TRBJ2-2; D perhaps matches TRBD2 (7 bases). The specimen was PBMCs or T cells enriched from blood (not recorded which). The CDR3 DNA sequence: TGCGCCAGCAGTCGGGGGGCTAGTAGACTTACCGGGGAGCTGTTTTTT. Residues: CASSRGASRLTGELFF.